This T cell receptor (beta chain) appears in the sequencing data of a study of blood T cell repertoires in COVID-19. At the level of the study: The origin of the acute and convalescent COVID-19 samples was the United States, Italy and Spain.

Germline-derived CDR1 and CDR2 are SNHLY and FYNNEI. This CDR3 is built from 15 residues. V gave up 6 bases and J gave up 6 bases; unmatched junction bases: 10. How the authors handled the data: The assay estimated nucleated cells by amplifying reference gene primers. Libraries were prepared by immunoSEQ multiplex PCR; TCRdb keeps only in-frame clonotypes and omits some of them. The V and J calls and the clone size are those of that table, but D and trimming were determined from the DNA. The sample carries about 160,000 clones, 85% to 95% recorded once. Sequenced: peripheral blood. The TCR was taken from a woman aged 50 to 65 with acute or convalescent COVID-19. J is TRBJ2-1 and V is TRBV2; TRBD2 agrees at 8 bases. CDR3: CASRSPSGHFNEQFF. DNA of the CDR3: TGTGCCAGCAGGAGCCCTAGCGGGCACTTCAATGAGCAGTTCTTC.